This T cell receptor (beta chain) originates from a study of T cells in tumors after PD-1 blockade. Study summary: No patient had prior checkpoint blockade, systemic immunosuppression, or radiotherapy within 4 weeks. Daily vismodegib 150 mg continued in a subset of anti-PD-1-treated patients. Blood samples averaged around 100,000 templates (range 24,679-257,772) and some 35,000 unique clonotypes.

Assay: immunoSEQ multiplex PCR; the TCRdb copy retains only in-frame clones and omits some. The table includes about 33,000 clones, approximately 78% detected once. Turning to this clone: Its antigen is unidentified.

V was shortened by 2 bases and J by 0 bases, with 8 bases between the two germline ends. The CDR3 extends over 14 amino acids. Germline assignment: CDR1 SGHTA and CDR2 FQGNSA. The study, taken as a whole, reports: Blood contained about 45% of the tumor's TCR clonotypes.

The clonotype was recovered from a human donor with basal cell carcinoma. The material was PBMCs, obtained before anti-PD-1 treatment. The chain is built from TRBV7-2 and TRBJ2-7; the D is unclear. CDR3 protein: CASSLRASSYEQYF. The CDR3 coding sequence is TGTGCCAGCAGCTTACGCGCGAGCTCCTACGAGCAGTACTTC.